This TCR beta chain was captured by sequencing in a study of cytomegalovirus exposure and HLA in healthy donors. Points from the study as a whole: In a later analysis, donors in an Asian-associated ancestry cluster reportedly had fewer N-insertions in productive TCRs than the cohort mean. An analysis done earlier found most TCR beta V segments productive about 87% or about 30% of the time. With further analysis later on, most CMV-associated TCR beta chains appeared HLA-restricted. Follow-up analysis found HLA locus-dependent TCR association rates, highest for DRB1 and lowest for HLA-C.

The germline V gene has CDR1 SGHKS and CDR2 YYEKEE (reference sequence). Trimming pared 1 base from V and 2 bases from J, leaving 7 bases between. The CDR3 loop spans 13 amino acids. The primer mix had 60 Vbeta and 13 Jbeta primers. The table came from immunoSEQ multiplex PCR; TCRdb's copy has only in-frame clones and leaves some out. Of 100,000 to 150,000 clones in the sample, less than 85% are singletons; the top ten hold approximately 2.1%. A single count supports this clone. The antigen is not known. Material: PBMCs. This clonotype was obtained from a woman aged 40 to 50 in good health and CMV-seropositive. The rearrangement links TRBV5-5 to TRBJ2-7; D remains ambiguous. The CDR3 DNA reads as TGTGCCAGCAGCTTGTCAGCGACCTACGAGCAGTACTTC. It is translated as CASSLSATYEQYF.